This T cell receptor beta chain was recorded in a study of human T cells and chemical hapten exposure (dated by TCRdb to 2020 to 2023). For context, the study as a whole: For sensitization, 2% DPC in acetone was applied to an approximately 2 cm by approximately 2 cm area of upper inner arm skin. Throughout the roughly 25-week study period, patients were also given weekly therapeutic DPC doses on the scalp. Blood samples were taken from patients before sensitization (week 0) and then at 2, 6 and about 24 weeks after DPC sensitization. Libraries were combined into a pool for sequencing, and differences in TCR yield between samples came mainly from small differences in library volumes within the pool. The patient cohort, mostly female, included alopecia areata with under or over 50% scalp involvement, alopecia totalis and alopecia universalis. The study tracked peripheral blood TCR repertoire changes in vivo during primary and secondary sensitization to the hapten diphenylcyclopropenone (DPC) in alopecia patients. Twenty-nine alopecia patients provided blood for TCR sequencing at one to four time points (pre-sensitization, 2, 6 and 24 weeks). Patch testing was performed on the upper back with Finn chambers containing 0.01% DPC, and the patch tests were scored after 6 days according to International Contact Dermatitis Research Group standards.

What the study reported, not specific to this receptor: After repeated subsampling, the strength of the expansion versus patch-test correlation and the threshold at which it became significant changed. Compared with pre-sensitization or healthy control sets, expanded TCRs formed significantly more large CDR3 similarity clusters, which is consistent with antigen-driven responses. Because every patient had alopecia, a presumed autoimmune disease, the patients' immune response might differ from that of healthy individuals. The number of TCRs above 1 in 1000 frequency did not change with DPC sensitization; there was no evidence of global repertoire structure alterations. Patch test score correlated positively with the number of PT1 expanded TCRs, reaching significance at thresholds 8, 16 and 32 but not at 4.

This clonotype was seen a few times. Its antigen has not been determined. Base qualities are not recorded, but no much larger clone differs from it by a single base. The time point tag for this specimen amounts to: patch test 2, 6 weeks after DPC sensitization. Sample treatment or condition, as interpreted from the label and publication: therapeutic diphenylcyclopropenone sensitization with weekly scalp DPC. At every patch-test visit, the blood draw took place before the patch test was put on. Eligible patients were aged 18 to 70, diagnosed with alopecia, deemed suitable for DPC therapy, and excluded if pregnant. Total RNA was extracted from unfractionated whole blood collected in Tempus Blood RNA tubes. The germline V gene sets CDR1 to MNHEY and CDR2 to SVGAGI. Spanning cysteine to phenylalanine, the CDR3 consists of 16 amino acids. Only CDR3 DNA remains: 48 bases, in frame from the first base. The germline ends are 10 bases apart after V is trimmed by 4 bases and J by 0 bases.

The library was obtained by RACE. Sequenced using a NextSeq 500. During library preparation, unique molecular identifiers were attached to individual cDNA molecules so that TCRs could be counted quantitatively and reproducibly. Both TCR alpha and TCR beta chains were sequenced from each blood RNA sample. In the original analysis: The median number of TCRs per sample was 95,638, ranging from 23,224 to 690,600. The Decombinator software suite was used to annotate the V, J and CDR3 of the TCR reads. To make PS versus PT1 abundance plots, every sample was subsampled to the same number of TCRs (28,000). Expanded TCRs were defined as absent before sensitization and observed at least eight times at the 2-week time point. TCRdb ran its own pipeline on the public reads, namely fastp trimming at Q25 and MiXCR clone calling, and kept in-frame beta chains. When rows share a CDR3 protein, they turn into one entry using the most common DNA and genes. The V and J calls come from TCRdb's annotation, not from the publication. The sample table shows roughly 54,000 distinct CDR3 sequences, and about 9.9% are seen once. Less than 2% of the sample is in the top ten clones.

This sequence was found in a woman between 45 and 60 years old with alopecia areata. Some clones in this sample may be carry-over from other donors' samples. The chain is made from TRBV6-5 and TRBJ1-6; confidence is insufficient to name the D gene. The source was whole blood, collected in connection with sensitization to the hapten diphenylcyclopropenone (DPC). The CDR3 protein is CASSLYTSSYNSPLHF. The nucleotide sequence is TGTGCCAGCAGTTTGTATACAAGCTCCTATAATTCACCCCTCCACTTT.